This T cell receptor beta chain was observed in a study of metastatic and nonmetastatic thyroid tumors. Across the study: For malignant and benign thyroid patients, tumor or nodule tissue and blood were the sources whose repertoires were compared.

The germline V gene has CDR1 MNHEY and CDR2 SVGEGT. The CDR3 has 18 amino acids. V was clipped by 2 bases and J by 3 bases; unmatched bases: 9. All patients were treatment-naive before thyroid surgery. From the PCR reads, TCRdb re-called clones with MiXCR. The data show almost 4,000 clones, with around 40% seen just once and roughly 49% held by the top ten. Sequencing was performed on tumor tissue. The chain is built from TRBV6-2 or TRBV6-3 and TRBJ2-2; 10 bases align to TRBD2. The TCR was taken from a female donor with papillary thyroid cancer or a benign thyroid nodule (not recorded which). Some clones in this sample may be carry-over from other donors' samples. The DNA of the CDR3 is TGTGCCAGCAGTTACACACCGGGACTAGCGTCAGACACCGGGGAGCTGTTTTTT. It is translated as CASSYTPGLASDTGELFF.